This passage covers 10 T cell receptor beta chains from one sample sequenced in a study of T-cell reconstitution after alpha-beta-depleted transplantation in children. It was with unique molecular identifiers that the TCRbeta library was prepared. Using its own MiXCR run on the PCR reads, TCRdb lists one record per CDR3 protein. The table records about 78,000 distinct CDR3 sequences, about 14% of them present only once. Sequenced material: PBMCs, mostly from graft donor cells, taken 180 days after TCRalphabeta/CD19-depleted stem cell transplant. These receptors all come from a male patient aged 2-15 years who had a stem cell transplant for acute lymphoblastic leukemia, so the T cells may come from the graft donor.

This rearrangement joins TRBV6-5 to TRBJ1-5; D unresolved. With 2 bases removed from V and 3 bases from J, the gap between germline ends came to 5 bases. This CDR3 region has 13 residues. Germline assignment: CDR1 MNHEY and CDR2 SVGAGI. CDR3 nucleotides: TGTGCCAGCAGTTACGGGTCCAATCAGCCCCAGCATTTT. Translated, it gives CASSYGSNQPQHF.

This clonotype was detected ten times or more. The genes are TRBV20-1 and TRBJ2-1; 7 nucleotides agree with TRBD1. The CDR3 sequence is 15 residues long. In germline, CDR1 is DFQATT, CDR2 SNEGSKA (reference sequence). V lost 5 bases to trimming and J lost 5 bases; unmatched junction nucleotides: 12. CDR3 loop: CSAYGTADWDNEQFF. The CDR3 DNA sequence: TGCAGTGCTTACGGGACAGCCGACTGGGACAATGAGCAGTTCTTC.

This chain uses TRBV28 with TRBJ2-4, with TRBD1 as a possible D gene (6 bases). Germline V gives CDR1 MDHEN, CDR2 SYDVKM. The length of the CDR3 is 15 residues. Trimming removed 5 bases at V and 10 bases at J, with 21 bases between. This CDR3 reads CASSPPPTGDGIQYF. As DNA, the CDR3 is TGTGCCAGCAGTCCCCCCCCGACAGGTGACGGGATTCAGTACTTC.

The rearrangement links TRBV4-1 to TRBJ1-2; D is unresolved. The CDR3 sequence is 17 residues long. V was pared by 0 bases and J by 1 base, with 15 bases between. Germline assignment: CDR1 MGHRA and CDR2 YSYEKL. In nucleotides, the CDR3 is TGCGCCAGCAGCCAAGATACAAGGCCCAGGATTAACTATGGCTACACCTTC. Protein sequence: CASSQDTRPRINYGYTF.

This chain joins TRBV7-6 and TRBJ2-7, with D perhaps TRBD2 (6 bases). The CDR3 has 17 amino acids. CDR1 is SGHVS and CDR2 is FNYEAQ in the germline V gene. Trimming shortened V by 3 bases and J by 4 bases, and 22 bases separated the two germline ends. The chain's CDR3 is CASSLRGVAGGTYEQYF. The CDR3 region has the DNA TGTGCCAGCAGCTTGCGCGGTGTAGCCGGGGGTACTTACGAGCAGTACTTC.

The chain is built from TRBV7-9 and TRBJ1-4; TRBD1 is a possible D gene (5 bases). V was cut by 1 base and J by 7 bases, with 13 bases left in between. This CDR3 is 15 amino acids long. From germline, CDR1 is SEHNR and CDR2 FQNEAQ (reference sequence). The CDR3 DNA sequence: TGTGCCAGCAGCTTAGGGAGGGGCCGAGGTGAAAAACTGTTTTTT. This encodes CASSLGRGRGEKLFF.

This clonotype was seen ten or more times. This sequence joins TRBV15 and TRBJ2-2, with TRBD2 identical over 10 bases. Per germline, CDR1 LNHNV and CDR2 YYDKDF (reference sequence). CDR3 length equals 16 residues. V shed 4 bases and J 2 bases; nucleotides not matched to a gene: 4. Here the CDR3 reads CATSTIAGGNTGELFF. The CDR3 region has the DNA TGTGCCACCAGCACCATAGCGGGAGGCAACACCGGGGAGCTGTTTTTT.

This chain uses TRBV5-1 with TRBJ1-1; D may be TRBD1 (6 bases). Deletions cut 0 bases from V and 1 base from J, with 13 bases between. CDR3 size: 16 residues. Per the germline V gene, CDR1 is SGHRS and CDR2 is YFSETQ. The CDR3 coding sequence is TGCGCCAGCAGCTTGGCCCTGGGGGCGCGGAACACTGAAGCTTTCTTT. Encoded protein: CASSLALGARNTEAFF. Looking up the rest from reference TRBV5-1 and TRBJ1-1 gives the full variable domain: KAGVTQTPRYLIKTRGQQVTLSCSPISGHRSVSWYQQTPGQGLQFLFEYFSETQRNKGNFPGRFSGRQFSNSRSEMNVSTLELGDSALYLCASSLALGARNTEAFFGQGTRLTVV.

This chain links TRBV27 with TRBJ2-1, with D maybe TRBD2 (7 bases). V was clipped by 1 base and J by 10 bases, with 17 bases between them. CDR1 is MNHEY, CDR2 SMNVEV, per germline (reference sequence). The CDR3 consists of 15 residues. The CDR3 DNA sequence: TGTGCCAGCAGTTTATGGGCGGGGGCGCCGGGGGAGCAGTTCTTC. Its translation is CASSLWAGAPGEQFF.

This clonotype was seen more than once but under ten times. The gene calls are TRBV20-1 and TRBJ1-5; D not certain. Per the germline V gene, CDR1 is DFQATT and CDR2 is SNEGSKA (reference sequence). The CDR3 is 14 amino acids. Between the trimmed V and J ends, which lost 5 bases and 7 bases, there was a span of 18 bases. CDR3 protein: CSASSTAAGQPQHF. The CDR3 nucleotides read TGCAGTGCTTCCTCGACGGCAGCCGGGCAGCCCCAGCATTTT.